The next 30 T cell receptor beta chains were all read from a single sample in a study of blood T cell repertoires in COVID-19. The protocol was immunoSEQ multiplex PCR, while the TCRdb copy is restricted to in-frame clones and leaves out a portion. The profile covers about 210,000 clones, with 65% to 90% appearing a single time and 3.5% to 4% taken by the ten largest. The specimen sequenced was PBMCs or T cells enriched from blood (not recorded which). Source of these receptors: a woman between 40 and 50 years old with acute COVID-19.

The V gene is TRBV7-9, the J gene TRBJ1-1; 9 nucleotides align to TRBD1. The germline CDR1 and CDR2 sequences are SEHNR and FQNEAQ (reference sequence). The J segment lost 0 bases and the V segment lost 5 bases, leaving 10 bases of the junction unmatched. There are 17 residues in the CDR3. This chain's CDR3 is CASSPQTGGRMNTEAFF. DNA of the CDR3: TGTGCCAGCAGCCCTCAGACAGGGGGGAGGATGAACACTGAAGCTTTCTTT. The complete variable domain, with remaining parts taken from reference TRBV7-9 and TRBJ1-1, reads DTGVSQNPRHKITKRGQNVTFRCDPISEHNRLYWYRQTLGQGPEFLTYFQNEAQLEKSRLLSDRFSAERPKGSFSTLEIQRTEQGDSAMYLCASSPQTGGRMNTEAFFGQGTRLTVV.

The chain uses TRBV5-1 and TRBJ2-3, with 14 bases identical to TRBD2. Germline trimming cut 0 bases from V and 3 bases from J; bases unmatched to any gene: 0. Germline CDR1 and CDR2: SGHRS and YFSETQ. The CDR3 spans 16 residues. The CDR3 DNA reads as TGCGCCAGCAGCTTGGGGACTAGCGGGAGGACAGATACGCAGTATTTT. Translation: CASSLGTSGRTDTQYF.

The chain carries TRBV5-1 and TRBJ2-1; 7 nucleotides agree with TRBD1. After removal of 4 bases from V and 8 bases from J, the junction contained 6 bases not matched to a gene. Germline CDR1 and CDR2: SGHRS and YFSETQ. This CDR3 has 13 residues. The CDR3 DNA reads as TGCGCCAGCAGCCCGACAGGGCGGGATGAGCAGTTCTTC. Amino acids: CASSPTGRDEQFF.

The chain uses TRBV18 and TRBJ1-1; D perhaps matches TRBD1 (5 bases). V was pared by 6 bases and J by 8 bases, with 13 bases between. Per the germline V gene, CDR1 is KGHSH and CDR2 is LQKENI. This CDR3 is 12 amino acids long. The CDR3 loop is CASSATEGEAFF. As DNA, the CDR3 is TGTGCCAGCTCCGCCACGGAGGGGGAAGCTTTCTTT.

The rearrangement joins TRBV2 to TRBJ2-1; 7 bases map to TRBD1. V shed 7 bases, J shed 4 bases, and the junction held 7 bases outside the gene matches. The CDR3 has 14 amino acids. CDR1 and CDR2 (germline): SNHLY, FYNNEI. CDR3 DNA sequence: TGTGCCAGCACCACAATACAGGGGTACAATGAGCAGTTCTTC. This codes for CASTTIQGYNEQFF. Complete variable domain (other parts from reference TRBV2 and TRBJ2-1): EPEVTQTPSHQVTQMGQEVILRCVPISNHLYFYWYRQILGQKVEFLVSFYNNEISEKSEIFDDQFSVERPDGSNFTLKIRSTKLEDSAMYFCASTTIQGYNEQFFGPGTRLTVL.

The rearrangement uses TRBV6-4 and TRBJ2-1; TRBD2 agrees at 10 bases. Looked up from germline, CDR1 is MRHNA and CDR2 is SNTAGT. Trimming cost V 5 bases and J 4 bases; bases outside gene matches: 11. There are 17 residues in the CDR3. The CDR3 region is CASSRQLPGLAYNEQFF. In nucleotides, the CDR3 is TGTGCCAGCAGTAGACAACTACCGGGACTAGCGTACAATGAGCAGTTCTTC.

V and J are TRBV19 and TRBJ2-7; 9 bases are shared with TRBD1. V gave up 5 bases and J gave up 4 bases; unmatched junction bases: 9. The germline gives CDR1 LNHDA, CDR2 SQIVND (reference sequence). CDR3 size: 15 residues. The CDR3 DNA reads TGTGCCAGTAGTCTTCTCGGGACAGGGATATACGAGCAGTACTTC. It translates to CASSLLGTGIYEQYF.

CDR3 protein: CALRGGGSREQFF. For the CDR3, the DNA is TGTGCCTTAAGGGGCGGCGGGAGTCGTGAGCAGTTCTTC. This chain connects TRBV11-3 to TRBJ2-1; 7 positions match TRBD2. This CDR3 is built from 13 residues. J was trimmed by 9 bases and V by 11 bases; bases with no gene match: 13. CDR1 and CDR2 from the germline V gene are SGHNT and YENEEA.

This rearrangement joins TRBV6-2 or TRBV6-3 to TRBJ1-5; a possible D gene is TRBD1 (6 bases). The CDR3 is 13 amino acids. V was pared by 8 bases and J by 4 bases, with 12 bases between. Germline assignment: CDR1 MNHEY and CDR2 SVGEGT. CDR3: CASGQGPNQPQHF. CDR3 bases: TGTGCCAGCGGCCAGGGGCCTAATCAGCCCCAGCATTTT.

This clone was seen only a few times. The rearrangement uses TRBV20-1 and TRBJ2-3, with 12 bases lining up with TRBD2. V gave up 3 bases and J gave up 4 bases; unmatched junction bases: 5. Germline V gives CDR1 DFQATT, CDR2 SNEGSKA (reference sequence). The CDR3 runs 15 residues. The CDR3 loop reads CSASRTSGTADTQYF. CDR3 nucleotides: TGCAGTGCTAGTAGGACTAGCGGGACTGCAGATACGCAGTATTTT.

This clone was observed a few times. The CDR3 DNA follows: TGTGCCAGCAGCTTGGGGAGCCATGACACAGATACGCAGTATTTT. Encoded protein: CASSLGSHDTDTQYF. The gene calls are TRBV7-9 and TRBJ2-3, with TRBD2 as a possible D gene (5 bases). The CDR3 runs 15 residues. Trimming removed 3 bases at V and 2 bases at J, with 12 bases between. CDR1 is SEHNR, CDR2 FQNEAQ, per germline (reference sequence).

This clone was seen more than once but under ten times. The chain links TRBV7-9 to TRBJ2-1, with 7 positions matching TRBD2. Germline assignment: CDR1 SEHNR and CDR2 FQNEAQ (reference sequence). After removal of 5 bases from V and 10 bases from J, the junction contained 20 bases not matched to a gene. The CDR3 runs to 17 residues. The CDR3 sequence is CASSPSLRGGPREEQFF. The CDR3 region has the DNA TGTGCCAGCAGCCCCTCGTTGAGGGGAGGGCCAAGGGAAGAGCAGTTCTTC.

The chain combines TRBV11-2 with TRBJ2-7; no clear D. The V and J ends lost 1 base and 2 bases respectively, with 9 bases between them. Germline values: CDR1 SGHAT, CDR2 FQNNGV. There are 14 residues in the CDR3. As DNA, the CDR3 is TGTGCCAGCAGCTTAGTTGCTAGTCCCTACGAGCAGTACTTC. It codes for CASSLVASPYEQYF. Full variable domain (rest looked up from reference TRBV11-2 and TRBJ2-7): EAGVAQSPRYKIIEKRQSVAFWCNPISGHATLYWYQQILGQGPKLLIQFQNNGVVDDSQLPKDRFSAERLKGVDSTLKIQPAKLEDSAVYLCASSLVASPYEQYFGPGTRLTVT.

J is TRBJ2-3 and V is TRBV15; TRBD2 aligns across 7 bases. The junction had 11 bases not matched to a gene; V was cut back by 4 bases and J by 1 base. The CDR3 is 17 amino acids. Germline CDR1 LNHNV, CDR2 YYDKDF (reference sequence). CDR3 region: CATSKRRRERGTDTQYF. DNA for the CDR3: TGTGCCACCAGCAAGCGGCGGCGGGAGCGCGGCACAGATACGCAGTATTTT.

V is TRBV9 and J is TRBJ2-1; D not certain. The CDR3 consists of 16 residues. Germline V gives CDR1 SGDLS, CDR2 YYNGEE. Trimming removed 2 bases from V and 4 bases from J, with 16 bases in between. CDR3: CASSVTEQIRYNEQFF. CDR3 DNA: TGTGCCAGCAGCGTCACAGAACAAATTAGGTACAATGAGCAGTTCTTC.

The V call is TRBV21-1, the J call TRBJ2-7; the table gives TRBD1 as D, unverified against the DNA. TRBV21-1 is deemed a pseudogene. The CDR3 has 18 amino acids. CDR3 sequence: CASSTWTGKNWVSYEQYF. The CDR3 DNA is TGTGCCAGCAGCACGTGGACAGGCAAAAATTGGGTCTCCTACGAGCAGTACTTC.

The genes are TRBV30 and TRBJ2-5; D not certain. CDR3 length: 12 residues. V was cut by 0 bases and J by 4 bases, with 6 bases left in between. Germline lookup yields CDR1 GTSNPN and CDR2 SVGIG (reference sequence). CDR3 DNA: TGTGCCTGGAGTGTTAGTGGAGAGACCCAGTACTTC. The encoded protein is CAWSVSGETQYF.

The chain uses TRBV28 and TRBJ2-5; the D gene is possibly TRBD1 (7 bases). Germline CDR1 is MDHEN and CDR2 is SYDVKM. This CDR3 spans 17 amino acids. V lost 3 bases and J lost 1, with 18 bases in between. CDR3 sequence: CASSFGFNRGGQETQYF. The CDR3, as DNA: TGTGCCAGCAGTTTCGGCTTCAACAGGGGAGGCCAAGAGACCCAGTACTTC.

The J gene is TRBJ2-7, the V gene TRBV4-1; 12 nucleotides line up with TRBD2. CDR1 and CDR2 from the germline V gene are MGHRA and YSYEKL. CDR3 size: 17 residues. J lost 2 bases, V lost 6 bases, and 11 bases had no gene match. CDR3 amino acids: CASSQITLAGGTYEQYF. CDR3 in DNA: TGCGCCAGCAGTCAAATTACACTAGCGGGAGGAACCTACGAGCAGTACTTC.

The chain links TRBV28 to TRBJ2-1, with 14 bases fitting TRBD2. With 4 bases clipped from V and 9 bases from J, the junction kept 8 bases outside the gene matches. Germline CDR1 is MDHEN and CDR2 is SYDVKM. The CDR3 contains 16 residues. This CDR3 is CASSSPGTSGSSEQFF. The CDR3 bases are TGTGCCAGCAGTTCCCCGGGGACTAGCGGGAGCAGTGAGCAGTTCTTC.

The chain has TRBV30 and TRBJ2-7, with TRBD2 as a possible D gene (6 bases). Germline CDR1 is GTSNPN and CDR2 is SVGIG (reference sequence). The CDR3 extends over 13 amino acids. With 5 bases removed from V and 3 bases from J, the gap between germline ends came to 14 bases. The CDR3 DNA reads TGTGCCTGGGCACCGGGACTTCTCTACGAGCAGTACTTC. As protein: CAWAPGLLYEQYF.

The J gene is TRBJ1-5, the V gene TRBV23-1; TRBD1 matches at 7 bases. TRBV23-1 falls under the ORF class, with uncertain function. The CDR3 is 15 residues long. V trimming: 3 bases; J trimming: 2 bases; junction bases outside the gene matches: 4. The CDR3 DNA follows: TGCGCCAGCAGTCAGACAGGGATCGGCAATCAGCCCCAGCATTTT. It specifies CASSQTGIGNQPQHF.

The genes are TRBV30 and TRBJ2-1, with 10 bases fitting TRBD2. V was clipped by 7 bases and J by 4 bases; unmatched bases: 10. The CDR3 consists of 15 residues. The V gene's germline CDR1 is GTSNPN and CDR2 SVGIG (reference sequence). The CDR3 reads CALTSLAGAYNEQFF. In DNA form, the CDR3 reads TGTGCCTTAACCTCGCTAGCGGGAGCATACAATGAGCAGTTCTTC.

This chain joins TRBV28 and TRBJ2-6, with 8 bases aligning to TRBD1. This CDR3 region has 15 residues. The germline CDR1 and CDR2 sequences are MDHEN and SYDVKM. V lost 8 bases to trimming and J lost 4 bases; unmatched junction nucleotides: 7. The CDR3 region has the DNA TGTGCCAGCGGATCAGGGGGCACGGGGGCCAACGTCCTGACTTTC. As protein: CASGSGGTGANVLTF.

The chain has TRBV11-2 and TRBJ2-1; TRBD2 is a possible D gene (6 bases). There are 15 residues in the CDR3. Trimming left V 8 bases short and J 7 bases short, with 21 bases between. Per the germline V gene, CDR1 is SGHAT and CDR2 is FQNNGV. The DNA of the CDR3 is TGTGCCAGCCAGAGGGGCGGGGCTACGAGGAATGAGCAGTTCTTC. It translates to CASQRGGATRNEQFF.

The rearrangement links TRBV15 to TRBJ2-5; no reliable D call. Germline V lookup: CDR1 LNHNV, CDR2 YYDKDF (reference sequence). The CDR3 contains 13 residues. Trimming took 5 bases from V and 2 from J, leaving 9 bases between them. CDR3 amino acids: CATSPANQETQYF. CDR3 DNA: TGTGCCACCAGCCCAGCGAATCAAGAGACCCAGTACTTC.

This chain connects TRBV19 to TRBJ1-2; the match to TRBD1 covers 7 bases. V lost 6 bases, J lost 5 bases, and 6 bases stayed unmatched. Germline CDR1 and CDR2: LNHDA and SQIVND (reference sequence). The CDR3 spans 13 residues. CDR3 coding DNA: TGTGCCAGTAGCCCGGGACAGCTTTATGGCTACACCTTC. Residues: CASSPGQLYGYTF.

V is TRBV4-2 and J is TRBJ2-5, with 7 bases fitting TRBD2. Trimming took 4 bases from V and 0 from J; bases not matched to a gene: 11. In germline, CDR1 is LGHNA, CDR2 YNFKEQ. The CDR3 is made up of 17 amino acids. CDR3: CASSRSTGTNYQETQYF. The CDR3 DNA reads as TGTGCCAGCAGCCGTTCTACCGGGACTAACTACCAAGAGACCCAGTACTTC.

This chain uses TRBV7-3 with TRBJ2-2; D gene unclear. The CDR3 is 14 amino acids. CDR1 SGHTA and CDR2 FQGTGA come from the germline V gene. Trimming removed 2 bases at V and 6 bases at J, with 10 bases between. CDR3 amino acids: CASSLVVAAGELFF. CDR3 DNA sequence: TGTGCCAGCAGCTTAGTTGTAGCAGCCGGGGAGCTGTTTTTT.

V is TRBV7-3 and J is TRBJ2-1, with D possibly matching TRBD2 (6 bases). There are 15 residues in the CDR3. Germline V gives CDR1 SGHTA, CDR2 FQGTGA. The V end was cut by 5 bases, the J end by 4 bases, with 15 bases between. This CDR3 reads CASSKQTGDYNEQFF. The CDR3 DNA sequence: TGTGCCAGCAGCAAACAAACGGGGGATTACAATGAGCAGTTCTTC. Looking up the rest from reference TRBV7-3 and TRBJ2-1 gives the full variable domain: GAGVSQTPSNKVTEKGKYVELRCDPISGHTALYWYRQSLGQGPEFLIYFQGTGAADDSGLPNDRFFAVRPEGSVSTLKIQRTERGDSAVYLCASSKQTGDYNEQFFGPGTRLTVL.